This entry features one T cell receptor (beta chain) sequence. As yet, its antigen is unknown. These data originate in a study of human T cells and chemical hapten exposure. General study points: After DPC sensitization, TCRs above 1 in 1000 frequency showed no change.

TCRdb fed the RACE reads into MiXCR, producing one record per CDR3 protein. Of tens of thousands of distinct CDR3 sequences in the sample, about 9.2% were seen once. Described time point: pre-sensitization, week 0. The treatment here: therapeutic diphenylcyclopropenone sensitization with weekly scalp DPC. The CDR3 is 12 residues long. Looked up from germline, CDR1 is MNHNY and CDR2 is SVGAGI (reference sequence). V lost 6 bases, J lost 2 bases, and 7 bases lay in between. The TCR was taken from a woman aged 40 to 49 with alopecia areata. Some clones in this sample may be carry-over from other donors' samples. Specimen: whole blood, collected in connection with sensitization to the hapten diphenylcyclopropenone (DPC). The chain couples TRBV6-6 to TRBJ2-5; D uncertain. The CDR3 nucleotides are TGTGCCAGCAGAAGACTTCAAGAGACCCAGTACTTC. It encodes CASRRLQETQYF.